This TCR beta chain was found in a study of identical twins. TCRdb recomputed calls from the 5' RACE reads with MiXCR, one row per CDR3 protein. The sample has a few hundred thousand distinct CDR3 sequences; about 8% are singletons. The V gene lost 2 bases and the J gene lost 0 bases, with 11 bases spanning the gap. The CDR3 contains 15 residues. From germline, CDR1 is SGHRS and CDR2 YFSETQ. In its sample, this clonotype was seen many times. In addition, the sample was reused for a study of yellow fever vaccine responses in identical twins. That source reports: Twins reportedly appeared to share part of their vaccine T cell response while keeping part individual.

Sequencing used CD8+ T cells sorted from blood. The source of this sequence is a woman aged 18-29 years in good health. This chain uses TRBV5-1 with TRBJ2-5; possible D gene TRBD1, 5 bases. CDR3 in amino acids: CASSLEGAYQETQYF. As DNA, the CDR3 is TGCGCCAGCAGCTTAGAAGGGGCCTACCAAGAGACCCAGTACTTC.